The rows below give T cell receptor beta chains drawn from one sample of a study of T cell responses to AZD1222 COVID-19 vaccine. Profiling relied on immunoSEQ multiplex PCR, and the TCRdb table lists in-frame clones only, not all of them. Of 55,000 to 80,000 clones in the sample, 84% were seen once. This specimen consisted of peripheral blood, obtained on day 0 of AZD1222 vaccination. These receptors all come from an adult in good health. Both conserved end residues are part of each CDR3. The D gene is left open where the match is weak. The listing skips clone size in some rows; elsewhere it reads once, few, many or a size class.

J gene,V gene,clone size,D gene,CDR3 DNA,CDR3 protein
TRBJ2-5,TRBV5-1,once,TRBD2,TGCGCCAGCAGCTTTAGCGGGGGGGTCCAAGAGACCCAGTACTTC,CASSFSGGVQETQYF
TRBJ1-1,TRBV30,NA,NA,TGTGCCTGGAGCACGGACACTGAAGCTTTCTTT,CAWSTDTEAFF
TRBJ1-4,TRBV12-3/TRBV12-4,NA,NA,TGTGCCAGCAGTTTGGGAGAAGTTGAAAAACTGTTTTTT,CASSLGEVEKLFF
TRBJ2-1,TRBV5-4,few,TRBD2,TGTGCCAGCAGCTTGGGTGGCGCGGGGGGTCTCAATGAGCAGTTCTTC,CASSLGGAGGLNEQFF
TRBJ1-2,TRBV28,NA,TRBD1,TGTGCCACCCAGGGGGACATCGGCTATGGCTACACCTTC,CATQGDIGYGYTF
TRBJ2-5,TRBV9,NA,NA,TGTGCCAGCAGCCCTCGGGACGGACAAGAGACCCAGTACTTC,CASSPRDGQETQYF
TRBJ2-1,TRBV2,NA,TRBD2,TGTGCCAGCAGACCCGGGAGGTCAATCTATGAGCAGTTCTTC,CASRPGRSIYEQFF
TRBJ1-3,TRBV9,NA,NA,TGTGCCAGCAGCAGTACTCAGTCGGGAAACACCATATATTTT,CASSSTQSGNTIYF
TRBJ2-5,TRBV5-6,once,NA,TGTGCCAGCAGCTTGTACAGGGCTCAAGAGACCCAGTACTTC,CASSLYRAQETQYF
TRBJ1-2,TRBV28,few,TRBD1,TGTGCCAGCACCCGAAGCCCCCTGACAGGGGATAACTATGGCTACACCTTC,CASTRSPLTGDNYGYTF
TRBJ1-2,TRBV29-1,NA,TRBD1,TGCAGCGTTGCCCGGGACAGGGTCAACTCTGGCTACACCTTC,CSVARDRVNSGYTF
TRBJ1-2,TRBV5-4,NA,TRBD1,TGTGCCAGCAGCTACTCCGGGACAGGGGTCTATGGCTACACCTTC,CASSYSGTGVYGYTF
TRBJ2-3,TRBV5-1,NA,NA,TGCGCCAGCAGGAGGGGGGGGCCGGTCACAGATACGCAGTATTTT,CASRRGGPVTDTQYF
TRBJ1-1,TRBV29-1,once,NA,TGCAGCGTAGGCGTGGGATCCAACACTGAAGCTTTCTTT,CSVGVGSNTEAFF
TRBJ2-1,TRBV27,once,NA,TGTGCCAGCAGTCTCGACAGGAGCAATGAGCAGTTCTTC,CASSLDRSNEQFF
TRBJ1-4,TRBV3-1/TRBV3-2,few,NA,TGTGCCAGCAGCCAACCCCAAGTCGAAAAACTGTTTTTT,CASSQPQVEKLFF
TRBJ1-6,TRBV19,NA,TRBD1,TGTGCCAGTACCATCAGGGGGTCGGCACCCCTCCACTTT,CASTIRGSAPLHF
TRBJ1-2,TRBV6-1,NA,NA,TGTGCCAGCAGTGAAGGGGCAGGGGAAAACTATGGCTACACCTTC,CASSEGAGENYGYTF
TRBJ2-7,TRBV5-4,NA,TRBD2,TGTGCCAGCAGCTCCGGTTTAACCGGGGGGGGTCTCTCCTACGAGCAGTACTTC,CASSSGLTGGGLSYEQYF
TRBJ2-7,TRBV6-5,NA,NA,TGTGCCAGCTACAGGGTTAGGCCCTACGAGCAGTACTTC,CASYRVRPYEQYF
TRBJ2-1,TRBV6-5,NA,TRBD2,TGTGCCAGCAGTTACGATCCGCTAGCGGGGGATGAGCAGTTCTTC,CASSYDPLAGDEQFF
TRBJ1-6,TRBV5-6,NA,NA,TGTGCCAGCAGTTGGGGGGGCGTCTCAGTCTCCTATAATTCACCCCTCCACTTT,CASSWGGVSVSYNSPLHF
TRBJ2-7,TRBV11-3,NA,NA,TGTGCCAGCAGCTTAGGCCCGGGAAGCTCCTACGAGCAGTACTTC,CASSLGPGSSYEQYF
TRBJ1-4,TRBV5-1,NA,TRBD1,TGCGCCAGCCGTACAGGGGTGGGTGAAAAACTGTTTTTT,CASRTGVGEKLFF
TRBJ2-2,TRBV9,NA,NA,TGTGCCAGCAGCGTAGGTAGTAGTCCGAACACCGGGGAGCTGTTTTTT,CASSVGSSPNTGELFF
TRBJ2-3,TRBV5-4,NA,NA,TGTGCCAGCAGCCCCCCCGCGGGGCGAGGTACGCAGTATTTT,CASSPPAGRGTQYF
TRBJ1-2,TRBV5-4,few,TRBD1,TGTGCCAGCAGCTGGACAGGCACTTACTATGGCTACACCTTC,CASSWTGTYYGYTF
TRBJ2-5,TRBV9,NA,TRBD1,TGTGCCAGCAGCGTATTAGGGGGCCAGGAGACCCAGTACTTC,CASSVLGGQETQYF
TRBJ1-1,TRBV2,NA,NA,TGTGCCAGTAACAGGGCCCGGATCACTGAAGCTTTCTTT,CASNRARITEAFF
TRBJ2-2,TRBV19,NA,NA,TGTGCCTCCCGGACGGGGAACACCGGGGAGCTGTTTTTT,CASRTGNTGELFF
TRBJ1-2,TRBV30,once,TRBD1,TGTGCCTTCCCCGGGACAGGGGATGGCTACACCTTC,CAFPGTGDGYTF
TRBJ1-5,TRBV7-9,NA,NA,TGTGCCAGCAGCTTAGAAACAGGCAATCAGCCCCAGCATTTT,CASSLETGNQPQHF
TRBJ2-7,TRBV18,few,NA,TGTGCCAGCTCACCATTCGGCACAACCGACTACGAGCAGTACTTC,CASSPFGTTDYEQYF
TRBJ1-6,TRBV11-2,once,TRBD1,TGTGCCAGCAGCTTAAAGCAGGGGGCTAGAAATTCACCCCTCCACTTT,CASSLKQGARNSPLHF
TRBJ2-3,TRBV12-3/TRBV12-4,NA,NA,TGTGCCAGCAGTTCAACAGATACGCAGTATTTT,CASSSTDTQYF
TRBJ2-4,TRBV6-6,NA,NA,TGTGCCAGCAGCCCCGACAGGGAGGACAAAAACATTCAGTACTTC,CASSPDREDKNIQYF
TRBJ1-4,TRBV2,NA,NA,TGTGCCAGCAGTGGTGACAGCCTTGTTAATGAAAAACTGTTTTTT,CASSGDSLVNEKLFF
TRBJ1-3,TRBV7-2,NA,TRBD1,TGTGCCAGCAGCTTTACGACAGGGATATCTGGAAACACCATATATTTT,CASSFTTGISGNTIYF
TRBJ1-3,TRBV2,NA,NA,TGTGCCAGCAGTGAATGGCGGGCCAACTCTGGAAACACCATATATTTT,CASSEWRANSGNTIYF
TRBJ2-1,TRBV11-2,NA,NA,TGTGCCAGCAGCCCGGACAGACACAATGAGCAGTTCTTC,CASSPDRHNEQFF
TRBJ1-2,TRBV13,NA,NA,TGTGCCAGCGGGGCGGGCACGGCTAACTATGGCTACACCTTC,CASGAGTANYGYTF
TRBJ2-1,TRBV30,medium-sized,NA,TGTGCCTGGAGTCTATATCTAGAGCAGTTCTTC,CAWSLYLEQFF
TRBJ1-3,TRBV28,NA,NA,TGTGCCAGCAGTCCGCTGGCGTTCTCTGGAAACACCATATATTTT,CASSPLAFSGNTIYF
TRBJ2-2,TRBV24-1,NA,NA,TGTGCCACCAGTACAGGCCCTCTTAGCGTCCCGAACACCGGGGAGCTGTTTTTT,CATSTGPLSVPNTGELFF
TRBJ2-2,TRBV21-1,NA,NA,TGTGCCAGCAGCCGGACAGACGCGAACACCGGGGAGCTGTTTTTT,CASSRTDANTGELFF
TRBJ1-6,TRBV25-1,NA,NA,TGTGCCAGCAGTGATGTTAGGCAGGGGCTCGCACCCCTCCACTTT,CASSDVRQGLAPLHF
TRBJ2-5,TRBV9,once,NA,TGTGCCAGCAGCCCCTATCCGGGCCCCCAAGAGACCCAGTACTTC,CASSPYPGPQETQYF
TRBJ1-6,TRBV28,NA,TRBD1,TGTGCCAGCAGCTCGATGGACAGGCCCAATTCACCCCTCCACTTT,CASSSMDRPNSPLHF
TRBJ1-5,TRBV28,NA,TRBD1,TGTGCCAGCAGTCCGGGACAGGGTACGGGTCAGCCCCAGCATTTT,CASSPGQGTGQPQHF
TRBJ2-5,TRBV28,NA,TRBD1,TGTGCCAGCAGAGGCCCGGGGACAGGGGGTCAAGAGACCCAGTACTTC,CASRGPGTGGQETQYF
TRBJ1-2,TRBV30,NA,NA,TGTGCCGTCAACGACAGGCTTGAGTATGGCTACACCTTC,CAVNDRLEYGYTF
TRBJ2-1,TRBV18,once,NA,TGTGCCAGCTCACCACCGTCGGTGAATGAGCAGTTCTTC,CASSPPSVNEQFF
TRBJ1-3,TRBV6-1,NA,NA,TGTGCCAGCAGTGAAGCCAGGAACTCTGGAAACACCATATATTTT,CASSEARNSGNTIYF
TRBJ2-7,TRBV6-1,once,TRBD1,TGTGCCAGCAGTGCGAATCTAGGACAGGGAATGGCCTACGAGCAGTACTTC,CASSANLGQGMAYEQYF
TRBJ1-2,TRBV6-5,once,NA,TGTGCCAGCAGTTACGGCAGGAATGGCTACACCTTC,CASSYGRNGYTF
TRBJ1-2,TRBV18,NA,NA,TGTGCCAGCTCACCACCGGGGAGGGTCCATGGCTACACCTTC,CASSPPGRVHGYTF
TRBJ2-7,TRBV6-6,NA,NA,TGTGCCAGCAGTCCCGGGGAGTCCCGCTCCTACGAGCAGTACTTC,CASSPGESRSYEQYF
TRBJ1-3,TRBV18,NA,TRBD1,TGTGCCAGCTCAGCTACAGCTGGCAGGGGGCCAGGAAACACCATATATTTT,CASSATAGRGPGNTIYF
TRBJ1-1,TRBV10-3,NA,TRBD1,TGTGCCACCTTAGGACAGGGGGGAGGGAACACTGAAGCTTTCTTT,CATLGQGGGNTEAFF
TRBJ2-7,TRBV11-2,NA,NA,TGTGCCAGCAGCTTAGCGTCAGTAGGCTACGAGCAGTACTTC,CASSLASVGYEQYF